The rows below give T cell receptor beta chains drawn from one sample of a study of blood T cells in healthy people across ages. Using its own MiXCR run on the 5' RACE reads, TCRdb lists one record per CDR3 protein. This table holds 920,000 or so distinct CDR3 sequences, more than 35% found once. Sequencing input: blood. Every receptor here comes from a woman aged 60-70 years in good health. Both conserved end residues are part of each CDR3. D genes are given only for firm matches. For some rows the clone size is stated as once, few or many, or as a class when expanded; others skip it.

few	15	TRBV3-1	NA	TRBJ2-1	TGTGCCAGCAGCCCGGGACGGGTGACGTCAAATGAGCAGTTCTTC	CASSPGRVTSNEQFF
few	15	TRBV10-3	TRBD1	TRBJ1-5	TGTGCCATCAGTGATTCCCGGACAGGGGATCAGCCCCAGCATTTT	CAISDSRTGDQPQHF
NA	16	TRBV9	TRBD2	TRBJ2-1	TGTGCCAGCAGCGAAGGGCCTAGCGGGAGGGCCGGTGAGCAGTTCTTC	CASSEGPSGRAGEQFF
few	13	TRBV7-9	NA	TRBJ2-7	TGTGCCAGCAGCTTAACGGGTCACTACGAGCAGTACTTC	CASSLTGHYEQYF
NA	14	TRBV6-6	NA	TRBJ1-2	TGTGCCAGCGGGGAGACAGCACTGAACTATGGCTACACCTTC	CASGETALNYGYTF
NA	14	TRBV5-5	NA	TRBJ1-2	TGTGCCAGCAGCTTCGCAGGGACTAACCATGGCTACACCTTC	CASSFAGTNHGYTF
few	23	TRBV6-2/TRBV6-3	TRBD2	TRBJ2-1	TGTGCCAGCAGTTATAGAGGGATAGGAAGGACTAGCGGGAGCACGCCCTCCTACAATGAGCAGTTCTTC	CASSYRGIGRTSGSTPSYNEQFF
NA	14	TRBV7-6	NA	TRBJ2-5	TGTGCCAGCAGCCGCTCAGGGGGGTCGCAGACCCAGTACTTC	CASSRSGGSQTQYF
NA	15	TRBV7-2	NA	TRBJ2-1	TGTGCCAGCAGCTTAGGTCCGAGACCTCTTAATGAGCAGTTCTTC	CASSLGPRPLNEQFF
few	16	TRBV12-3/TRBV12-4	NA	TRBJ2-1	TGTGCCAGCAGTTTATATAGGGCGGAGTCCTACAATGAGCAGTTCTTC	CASSLYRAESYNEQFF
few	17	TRBV6-5	NA	TRBJ1-5	TGTGCCAGCAGTTACTCCCCTCCGCAGGGGCCTAATCAGCCCCAGCATTTT	CASSYSPPQGPNQPQHF
NA	14	TRBV6-6	NA	TRBJ2-7	TGTGCCAGCAGAAAGGCCAGCGATCCCTACGAGCAGTACTTC	CASRKASDPYEQYF
NA	16	TRBV3-1	NA	TRBJ2-6	TGTGCCAGCAGCCATGCTGTCAGGGTGGGGGCCAACGTCCTGACTTTC	CASSHAVRVGANVLTF
NA	16	TRBV9	TRBD1	TRBJ1-2	TGTGCCAGCAGCGTAGGTATGGACAGGGGAGGTGTAGGCTACACCTTC	CASSVGMDRGGVGYTF
NA	16	TRBV6-5	NA	TRBJ1-6	NA	CASSSSDRAGNSPLHF
few	13	TRBV27	NA	TRBJ2-7	TGTGCCAGCAGTGTATCGGTCTACGGGGAGCAGTACTTC	CASSVSVYGEQYF
NA	15	TRBV20-1	NA	TRBJ2-3	TGCAGTGCTAGAGATGGGCGCAGGGGAACAGATACGCAGTATTTT	CSARDGRRGTDTQYF
NA	18	TRBV9	NA	TRBJ2-3	TGTGCCAGCAGCGTAGGTAGTGGGGCGGTCGGTTCGGCAGATACGCAGTATTTT	CASSVGSGAVGSADTQYF
NA	14	TRBV20-1	TRBD1	TRBJ2-5	TGCAGTGCTAGTCGACAGGGAATCGGAGAGACCCAGTACTTC	CSASRQGIGETQYF
NA	14	TRBV12-5	NA	TRBJ2-4	TGTGCTAGTAGGGAAAAAGCGTCGTTCAACGTTCAGTACTTC	CASREKASFNVQYF
many	15	TRBV7-2	NA	TRBJ2-5	TGTGCCAGCAGCCCCCAGGTTAAGAGGGAAGAGACCCAGTACTTC	CASSPQVKREETQYF